Listed below are T cell receptor beta chains from one sample, sequenced in a study of PD-1 blockade in classical Hodgkin lymphoma. TCRdb keeps only in-frame clones here, not all; method: immunoSEQ multiplex PCR. The sample lists roughly 48,000 clones, approximately 89% occurring once. Sequencing was performed on peripheral blood mononuclear cells (PBMCs), taken before the fourth cycle of nivolumab. The receptors here all came from a human donor with classical Hodgkin lymphoma. Both conserved end residues are part of each CDR3. D genes are given only for firm matches. Clone size is shown for a subset of rows, as once, few, many or a class of expanded clone.

TRBJ2-7 | 14 | NA | TRBD1 | TRBV19 | CATSPYRGPREQYF | TGTGCCACCTCCCCATACAGGGGGCCTCGAGAGCAGTACTTC
TRBJ2-5 | 16 | NA | NA | TRBV28 | CASTEDGGAAWETQYF | TGTGCCAGCACCGAGGACGGGGGCGCCGCGTGGGAGACCCAGTACTTC
TRBJ2-4 | 12 | few | NA | TRBV2 | CASTGEPNIQYF | TGTGCCAGCACGGGGGAACCAAACATTCAGTACTTC
TRBJ2-7 | 14 | NA | TRBD2 | TRBV6-1 | CASSGRGGHREGHF | TGTGCCAGCAGTGGAAGGGGGGGACACCGGGAGGGGCACTTC
TRBJ2-1 | 14 | NA | NA | TRBV2 | CASSAQTAYNEQFF | TGTGCCAGCAGCGCCCAGACAGCATACAATGAGCAGTTCTTC
TRBJ2-7 | 13 | NA | TRBD2 | TRBV27 | CASSLNPAGGLHF | TGTGCCAGCAGTTTAAACCCAGCGGGAGGCTTGCACTTC
TRBJ2-4 | 13 | NA | NA | TRBV7-2 | CASSLRGAQGQYF | TGTGCCAGCAGCTTAAGGGGAGCGCAGGGTCAGTACTTC
TRBJ2-7 | 16 | NA | NA | TRBV28 | CASSFPRGRVGYEQYF | TGTGCCAGCAGTTTCCCCCGTGGACGGGTGGGCTACGAGCAGTACTTC
TRBJ1-2 | 11 | few | NA | TRBV20-1 | CSARGDYGYTF | TGCAGTGCCAGGGGCGACTATGGCTACACCTTC
TRBJ2-1 | 16 | NA | TRBD2 | TRBV18 | CASSPIAGGDVYEQFF | TGTGCCAGCTCACCAATAGCGGGAGGGGACGTTTATGAGCAGTTCTTC
TRBJ2-1 | 16 | NA | TRBD2 | TRBV4-3 | CASSQRGAGGPDEQFF | TGCGCCAGCAGCCAAAGGGGAGCGGGGGGGCCTGATGAGCAGTTCTTC
TRBJ2-1 | 14 | NA | NA | TRBV7-9 | CASNLEGAVNEQFF | TGTGCCAGCAACTTGGAGGGGGCCGTCAATGAGCAGTTCTTC
TRBJ2-7 | 13 | NA | NA | TRBV28 | CASRSPGTYEQYF | TGTGCCAGCAGAAGCCCCGGGACGTACGAGCAGTACTTC
TRBJ1-6 | 14 | NA | TRBD1 | TRBV19 | CASTGTGDNSPLHF | TGTGCCAGTACCGGGACAGGGGATAATTCACCCCTCCACTTT
TRBJ1-2 | 15 | NA | TRBD1 | TRBV6-1 | CASSNLGQTPYGYTF | TGTGCCAGCTCCAACTTGGGACAGACACCCTATGGCTACACCTTC
TRBJ1-3 | 15 | NA | TRBD1 | TRBV5-5 | CASRQGQGGRNTIYF | TGTGCCAGCAGACAGGGACAGGGCGGTCGAAACACCATATATTTT
TRBJ2-2 | 16 | NA | NA | TRBV14 | CASSQGSGINTGELFF | TGTGCCAGCAGCCAAGGATCAGGGATAAACACCGGGGAGCTGTTTTTT
TRBJ1-1 | 15 | NA | NA | TRBV28 | CASTLSGVKNTEAFF | TGTGCCAGCACACTCTCAGGGGTGAAGAACACTGAAGCTTTCTTT
TRBJ1-4 | 13 | NA | TRBD1 | TRBV6-5 | CASARGSYEKLFF | TGTGCCAGCGCCAGGGGGTCTTATGAAAAACTGTTTTTT
TRBJ1-2 | 14 | once | TRBD1 | TRBV27 | CASRPLQGAYGYTF | TGTGCCAGCAGACCCCTACAGGGGGCCTATGGCTACACCTTC
TRBJ2-5 | 15 | NA | NA | TRBV11-2 | CASRPTRGKQETQYF | TGTGCCAGCAGGCCTACCCGGGGTAAACAAGAGACCCAGTACTTC
TRBJ2-4 | 12 | NA | NA | TRBV19 | CASTEGGSIQYF | TGTGCCAGTACGGAGGGGGGATCGATTCAGTACTTC
TRBJ2-1 | 15 | NA | TRBD2 | TRBV6-5 | CATKGLAGALDEQFF | TGTGCCACTAAAGGGTTGGCGGGAGCTTTGGATGAGCAGTTCTTC
TRBJ1-4 | 13 | NA | TRBD1 | TRBV6-1 | CASSGGGREKLFF | TGTGCCAGCAGTGGAGGGGGCCGGGAAAAACTGTTTTTT
TRBJ1-4 | 13 | NA | NA | TRBV6-1 | CASSESTPEKLFF | TGTGCCAGCAGTGAATCGACACCTGAGAAACTGTTTTTT
TRBJ2-7 | 13 | NA | NA | TRBV6-1 | CASAGGQPAEQYF | TGTGCCAGCGCAGGGGGGCAGCCAGCCGAGCAGTACTTC
TRBJ2-7 | 12 | NA | NA | TRBV5-1 | CASSPEGVEQYF | TGCGCCAGCAGCCCGGAAGGAGTGGAGCAGTACTTC
TRBJ1-1 | 14 | NA | NA | TRBV11-2 | CASSLSTGATEAFF | TGTGCCAGCAGCCTGTCGACAGGAGCGACTGAAGCTTTCTTT
TRBJ2-7 | 16 | NA | TRBD2 | TRBV7-2 | CASSLSLGGGEYEQYF | TGTGCCAGCAGCTTAAGTCTAGGCGGGGGGGAGTACGAGCAGTACTTC
TRBJ1-5 | 16 | medium-sized | NA | TRBV19 | CASSIEAEEYNQPQHF | TGTGCCAGTAGTATAGAGGCCGAAGAATACAATCAGCCCCAGCATTTT
TRBJ2-2 | 18 | once | TRBD2 | TRBV9 | CASSAGTSGRDHPRELFF | TGTGCCAGCAGCGCCGGGACTAGCGGGAGGGACCACCCCCGGGAGCTGTTTTTT
TRBJ1-3 | 13 | once | NA | TRBV7-2 | CASSPRAGNTIYF | TGTGCCAGCAGCCCCCGGGCTGGAAACACCATATATTTT
TRBJ1-2 | 12 | few | NA | TRBV25-1 | CASNMGTYGYTF | TGTGCCAGCAACATGGGAACCTATGGCTACACCTTC
TRBJ2-1 | 14 | NA | NA | TRBV25-1 | CASSEGRRGNEQFF | TGTGCCAGCAGTGAAGGTAGACGAGGAAATGAGCAGTTCTTC
TRBJ2-3 | 15 | NA | TRBD1 | TRBV15 | CATSRGGQGEFTQYF | TGTGCCACCAGCAGAGGGGGACAGGGAGAGTTTACGCAGTATTTT
TRBJ1-1 | 16 | NA | TRBD1 | TRBV7-9 | CASSYTGTGPNTEAFF | TGTGCCAGCAGTTATACCGGGACAGGGCCGAACACTGAAGCTTTCTTT
TRBJ2-2 | 13 | once | NA | TRBV7-2 | CASSFSGSGELFF | TGTGCCAGCAGCTTTAGCGGTTCGGGGGAGCTGTTTTTT
TRBJ1-2 | 15 | NA | NA | TRBV28 | CASSLFGTSNYGYTF | TGTGCCAGCAGTTTATTTGGGACATCTAACTATGGCTACACCTTC
TRBJ2-7 | 13 | NA | NA | TRBV7-9 | CASSLLGSYEQYF | TGTGCCAGCAGCTTATTGGGGTCCTACGAGCAGTACTTC
TRBJ2-7 | 15 | NA | NA | TRBV6-1 | CASSESFGGGHEQYF | TGTGCCAGCAGTGAAAGTTTCGGAGGGGGCCACGAGCAGTACTTC
TRBJ2-7 | 14 | NA | TRBD1 | TRBV7-2 | CASSWDREVHEQYF | TGTGCCAGCAGTTGGGACAGGGAGGTCCACGAGCAGTACTTC
TRBJ2-7 | 15 | NA | NA | TRBV6-1 | CASSEYAGGSYEQYF | TGTGCCAGCAGTGAGTACGCGGGTGGTTCCTACGAGCAGTACTTC
TRBJ2-7 | 13 | NA | NA | TRBV27 | CASRRQSNYEQYF | TGTGCCAGCAGGAGACAGTCAAACTACGAGCAGTACTTC
TRBJ1-6 | 15 | few | TRBD1 | TRBV9 | CASSPEGQENSPLHF | TGTGCCAGCAGCCCAGAGGGACAGGAGAATTCACCCCTCCACTTT
TRBJ2-1 | 13 | once | NA | TRBV27 | CASSLAGYNEQFF | TGTGCCAGCAGTTTAGCAGGGTACAATGAGCAGTTCTTC
TRBJ1-3 | 18 | NA | NA | TRBV7-2 | CASSPLPLGQISGNTIYF | TGTGCCAGCAGCCCCCTCCCCTTAGGACAGATTAGTGGAAACACCATATATTTT
TRBJ2-1 | 15 | NA | NA | TRBV29-1 | CSVGDRDSPLGEQFF | TGCAGCGTGGGGGACCGGGACTCCCCCTTAGGTGAGCAGTTCTTC
TRBJ2-2 | 15 | NA | NA | TRBV5-1 | CASSTAGLDTGELFF | TGCGCCAGCAGCACCGCGGGACTTGACACCGGGGAGCTGTTTTTT
TRBJ2-1 | 13 | NA | NA | TRBV28 | CASRPTLYNEQFF | TGTGCCAGCAGACCGACTCTCTACAATGAGCAGTTCTTC
TRBJ2-7 | 13 | NA | NA | TRBV19 | CASSIRVAYEQYF | TGTGCCAGTAGTATCAGGGTTGCCTACGAGCAGTACTTC
TRBJ1-1 | 15 | NA | NA | TRBV21-1 | CASSKVGDRNTEAFF | TGTGCCAGCAGCAAAGTAGGGGACAGGAACACTGAAGCTTTCTTT
TRBJ1-1 | 15 | NA | TRBD1 | TRBV6-5 | CASSNPDRMNTEAFF | TGTGCCAGCAGTAACCCGGACAGGATGAACACTGAAGCTTTCTTT
TRBJ1-2 | 14 | NA | NA | TRBV2 | CASSEGYINYGYTF | TGTGCCAGCAGTGAAGGCTATATTAACTATGGCTACACCTTC